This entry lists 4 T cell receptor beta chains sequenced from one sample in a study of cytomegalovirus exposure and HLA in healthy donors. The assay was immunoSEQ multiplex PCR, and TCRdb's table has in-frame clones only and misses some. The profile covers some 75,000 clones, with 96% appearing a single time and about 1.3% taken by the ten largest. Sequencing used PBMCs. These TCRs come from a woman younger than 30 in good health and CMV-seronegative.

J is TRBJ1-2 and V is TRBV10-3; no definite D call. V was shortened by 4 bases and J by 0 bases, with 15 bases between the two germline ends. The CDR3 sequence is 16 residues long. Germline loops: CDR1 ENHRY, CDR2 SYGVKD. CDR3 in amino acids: CAISVLPPETNYGYTF. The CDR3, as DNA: TGTGCCATCAGTGTTCTTCCCCCCGAGACTAACTATGGCTACACCTTC.

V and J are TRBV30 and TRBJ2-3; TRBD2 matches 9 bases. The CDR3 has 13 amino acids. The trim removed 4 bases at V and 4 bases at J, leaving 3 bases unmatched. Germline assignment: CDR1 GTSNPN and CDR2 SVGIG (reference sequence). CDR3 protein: CAWTSGNPDTQYF. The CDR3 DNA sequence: TGTGCCTGGACTAGCGGGAACCCAGATACGCAGTATTTT.

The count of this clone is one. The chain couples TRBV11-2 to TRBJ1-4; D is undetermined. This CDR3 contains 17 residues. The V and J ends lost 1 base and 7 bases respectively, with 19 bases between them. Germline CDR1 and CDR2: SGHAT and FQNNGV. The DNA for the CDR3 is TGTGCCAGCAGCTTAGGAGGGCGGACCAAGGGAGGTGAAAAACTGTTTTTT. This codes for CASSLGGRTKGGEKLFF.

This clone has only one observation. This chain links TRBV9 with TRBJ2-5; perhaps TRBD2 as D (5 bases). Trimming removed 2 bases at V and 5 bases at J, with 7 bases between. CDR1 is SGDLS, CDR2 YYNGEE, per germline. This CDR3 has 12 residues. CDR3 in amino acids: CASSVPGETQYF. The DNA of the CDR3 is TGTGCCAGCAGCGTTCCGGGGGAGACCCAGTACTTC.